The next 9 T cell receptor beta chains were all read from a single sample in a study of CD4+ T cells in melanoma. The assay was immunoSEQ multiplex PCR, and TCRdb's table has in-frame clones only and misses some. The sample has 10,000 to 13,000 clones; roughly three quarters are singletons. Sequenced: cells from a culture (not recorded whether cultured in vitro). These receptors were collected from a human donor with melanoma.

This clone was seen a single time. V and J are TRBV11-3 and TRBJ2-7; TRBD1 matches at 7 bases. The CDR3 length is 13 residues. Losses at the gene ends were 3 bases for V and 3 bases for J; bases not matched to a gene: 2. Germline V CDR1 and CDR2: SGHNT, YENEEA. This CDR3 is CASSLGTDYEQYF. The DNA of the CDR3 is TGTGCCAGCAGCTTGGGGACAGACTACGAGCAGTACTTC.

In nucleotides, the CDR3 is TGTGCCAGCAGTGGTCCAACAGGGAGGGAGACCCAGTACTTC. It specifies CASSGPTGRETQYF. The J gene is TRBJ2-5, the V gene TRBV2; D is tentatively TRBD1 or TRBD2 (6 bases each). CDR1 is SNHLY and CDR2 is FYNNEI in the germline V gene. The CDR3 has 14 amino acids. Trimming removed 4 bases at V and 5 bases at J, with 14 bases between.

The chain combines TRBV5-1 with TRBJ2-5; TRBD1 aligns across 7 bases. J lost 5 bases, V lost 4 bases, and 8 bases had no gene match. The V gene's germline CDR1 is SGHRS and CDR2 YFSETQ. There are 14 residues in the CDR3. CDR3 loop: CASSPQGLRETQYF. CDR3 nucleotides: TGCGCCAGCAGCCCACAGGGGCTTCGGGAGACCCAGTACTTC. The variable domain in full, completed from reference TRBV5-1 and TRBJ2-5, reads KAGVTQTPRYLIKTRGQQVTLSCSPISGHRSVSWYQQTPGQGLQFLFEYFSETQRNKGNFPGRFSGRQFSNSRSEMNVSTLELGDSALYLCASSPQGLRETQYFGPGTRLLVL.

The chain joins TRBV6-5 to TRBJ1-2, with D tentatively TRBD1 (5 bases). CDR3 length equals 13 residues. V shed 6 bases and J shed 8 bases, with 16 bases lying between them. Germline values: CDR1 MNHEY, CDR2 SVGAGI. CDR3 nucleotide sequence: TGTGCCAGCAGAGCCATGGGGCAGCGGGGCTACACCTTC. It is translated as CASRAMGQRGYTF.

V gene TRBV7-2 combines with J gene TRBJ2-3; possible D gene TRBD2, 6 bases. Germline CDR1 reads SGHTA; CDR2 reads FQGNSA. V lost 5 bases, J lost 9 bases, and 24 bases lay in between. This CDR3 has 16 residues. The CDR3 protein is CASSPRTSLLRETQYF. In DNA, the CDR3 is TGTGCCAGCAGCCCCCGCACTAGCCTGCTCCGCGAGACGCAGTATTTT.

The V gene is TRBV5-8, the J gene TRBJ1-5; 7 positions agree with TRBD1. The germline V gene has CDR1 SGHTS and CDR2 YDEGEE. This CDR3 is 14 amino acids long. V was pared by 3 bases and J by 9 bases, with 9 bases of the junction left unmatched. The CDR3 protein is CASSSRTGVGPQHF. The CDR3 DNA reads as TGTGCCAGCAGCTCCCGGACAGGCGTCGGGCCCCAGCATTTT.

The chain uses TRBV5-1 and TRBJ2-7; D perhaps matches TRBD2 (7 bases). This CDR3 has 15 amino acids. The germline V gene encodes CDR1 SGHRS and CDR2 YFSETQ. Trimming took 0 bases from V and 3 from J, leaving 13 bases between them. Written as DNA, the CDR3 is TGCGCCAGCAGCTTGGGCGCGGGGGCCTTCTACGAGCAGTACTTC. Its translation is CASSLGAGAFYEQYF. Filled out from reference TRBV5-1 and TRBJ2-7, the complete variable domain reads KAGVTQTPRYLIKTRGQQVTLSCSPISGHRSVSWYQQTPGQGLQFLFEYFSETQRNKGNFPGRFSGRQFSNSRSEMNVSTLELGDSALYLCASSLGAGAFYEQYFGPGTRLTVT.

This sequence joins TRBV5-8 and TRBJ1-5; the match to TRBD1 covers 7 bases. Germline CDR1 reads SGHTS; CDR2 reads YDEGEE. The CDR3 contains 17 residues. Trimming took 5 bases from V and 3 from J; bases not matched to a gene: 14. DNA of the CDR3: TGTGCCAGCAGTCAACCCTCTACAGGGGAGAACAATCAGCCCCAGCATTTT. This codes for CASSQPSTGENNQPQHF.

The chain links TRBV7-6 to TRBJ1-4; D not certain. Between the trimmed V and J ends, which lost 7 bases and 5 bases, there was a span of 14 bases. This CDR3 region has 14 residues. Germline V gene lookup returns CDR1 SGHVS and CDR2 FNYEAQ. The CDR3 here is CASTNPPRNEKLFF. CDR3 DNA: TGTGCCAGCACCAACCCCCCGAGAAATGAAAAACTGTTTTTT. Full variable domain (remainder filled in from reference TRBV7-6 and TRBJ1-4): GAGVSQSPRYKVTKRGQDVALRCDPISGHVSLYWYRQALGQGPEFLTYFNYEAQQDKSGLPNDRFSAERPEGSISTLTIQRTEQRDSAMYRCASTNPPRNEKLFFGSGTQLSVL.